This TCR beta chain was captured in a study of regulatory T cells in long-lasting Graves disease. This clonotype was seen only once. Its specificity is not known. The study, taken as a whole, reports: There were preferences for TRBV28, TRBJ1-2 and TRBJ2-5 in persistent disease. The study found persistent patients shared more public clonotypes (roughly 2,500) than new patients (just over 950).

Time point of the sample: newly diagnosed GD, antithyroid drugs for less than 3 months. Preparation of the TCR library used RNA extracted from PBMCs. Germline CDR1 is SGHAT and CDR2 is FQNNGV. The germline V and J ends were trimmed by 1 base and 1 base, with 16 bases remaining between them. The CDR3 has 17 residues. TCR beta libraries were built with iRepertoire HTBI primers and Arm-PCR of CDR3 regions. TCRdb used MiXCR to reprocess the multiplex PCR reads, holding one entry per CDR3 protein. Altogether approximately 230,000 distinct CDR3 sequences are present, approximately 20% being singletons, with the ten largest covering less than 25%.

The source was peripheral blood mononuclear cells (PBMCs), collected at new diagnosis, from a patient treated with antithyroid drugs. This clonotype was sampled from a female donor with Graves disease. J is TRBJ1-2 and V is TRBV11-2; weak D call: TRBD1 (5 bases). CDR3: CASSLAGERGHNYGYTF. Here the CDR3 DNA reads TGTGCCAGCAGCTTAGCGGGGGAGAGGGGCCATAACTATGGCTACACCTTC.